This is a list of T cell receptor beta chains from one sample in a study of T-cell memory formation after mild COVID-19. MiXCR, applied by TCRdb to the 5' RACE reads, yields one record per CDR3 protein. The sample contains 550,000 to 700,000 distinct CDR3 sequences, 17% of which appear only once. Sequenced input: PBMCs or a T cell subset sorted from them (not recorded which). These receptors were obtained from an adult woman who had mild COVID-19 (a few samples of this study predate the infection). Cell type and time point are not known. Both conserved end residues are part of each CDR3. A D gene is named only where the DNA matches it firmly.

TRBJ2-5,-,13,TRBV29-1,CSVEEGGQETQYF
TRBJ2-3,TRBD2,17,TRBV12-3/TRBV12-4,CASSLVPAGFSTDTQYF
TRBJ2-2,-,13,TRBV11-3,CASSHGGPGELFF
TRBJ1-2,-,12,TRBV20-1,CSAKTENYGYTF
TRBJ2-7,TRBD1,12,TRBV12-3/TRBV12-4,CASSWTGGEQYF
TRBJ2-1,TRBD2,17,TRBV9,CASSVGRQSGRDNEQFF
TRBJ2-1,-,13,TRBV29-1,CSVEEASGNEQFF
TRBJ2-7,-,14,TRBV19,CASSMSGLSYEQYF
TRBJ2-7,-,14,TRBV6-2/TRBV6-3,CASSLRDGSYEQYF
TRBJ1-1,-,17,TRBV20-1,CSARNYRTPNPDTEAFF
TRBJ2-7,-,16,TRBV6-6,CASSYSPTPSSYEQYF
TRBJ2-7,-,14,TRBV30,CAWSSAYLSYEQYF
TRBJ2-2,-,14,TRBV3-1,CASTAGQNTGELFF
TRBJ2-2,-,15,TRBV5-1,CASSLAGKNNGELFF
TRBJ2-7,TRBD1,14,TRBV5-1,CASGERTGEYEQYF
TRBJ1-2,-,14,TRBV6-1,CASSGGGPGYGYTF
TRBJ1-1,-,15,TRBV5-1,CASSLHGEGNTEAFF
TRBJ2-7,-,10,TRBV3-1,CASGYYEQYF
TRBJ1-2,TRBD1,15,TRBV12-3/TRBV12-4,CASSSAGTGAIGYTF
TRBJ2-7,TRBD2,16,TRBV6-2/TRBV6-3,CASNLAGGPRSYEQYF
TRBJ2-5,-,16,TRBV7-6,CASSLRGAVPEETQYF
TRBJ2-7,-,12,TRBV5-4,CASSLAPTEQYF
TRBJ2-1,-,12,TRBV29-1,CVGWTAWNEQFF
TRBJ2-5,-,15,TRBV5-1,CASTRGGSGTKTQYF
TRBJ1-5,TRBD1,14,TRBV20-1,CSAMGGGFNQPQHF
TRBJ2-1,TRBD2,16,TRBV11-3,CASSSLSGSVYNEQFF
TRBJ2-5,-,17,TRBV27,CASSFNFGRGARETQYF
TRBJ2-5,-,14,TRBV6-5,CASSSLVLQETQYF
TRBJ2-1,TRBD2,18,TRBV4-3,CASSQEGLAGRAYNEQFF
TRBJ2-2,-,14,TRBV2,CASSPDGNTGELFF
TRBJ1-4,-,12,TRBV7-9,CASSLGLEKLFF
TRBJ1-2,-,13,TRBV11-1,CASSEARNYGYTF
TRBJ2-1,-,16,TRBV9,CASSVGDGASYNEQFF
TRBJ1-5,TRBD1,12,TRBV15,CATSRATGAQHF
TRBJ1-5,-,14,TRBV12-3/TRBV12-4,CASSTRQINQPQHF
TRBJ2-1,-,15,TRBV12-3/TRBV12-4,CASSFQSNSYNEQFF
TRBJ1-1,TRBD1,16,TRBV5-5,CASSQGQGVMYTEAFF
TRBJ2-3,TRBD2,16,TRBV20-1,CSARAYGGRGADTQYF
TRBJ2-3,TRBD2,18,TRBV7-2,CASSSPGTSGGVTDTQYF
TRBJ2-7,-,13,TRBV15,CATSMGLTYEQYF
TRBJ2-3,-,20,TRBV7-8,CASSSTPRTVLVWGTDTQYF
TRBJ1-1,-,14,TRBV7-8,CASRGGVEGTEAFF
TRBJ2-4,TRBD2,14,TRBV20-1,CSARTSGSQNIQYF
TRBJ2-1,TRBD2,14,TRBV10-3,CAISDTTSGNEQFF
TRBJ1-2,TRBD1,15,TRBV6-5,CASSYSSQGAQGYTF
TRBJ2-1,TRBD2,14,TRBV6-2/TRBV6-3,CATGREGSYNEQFF
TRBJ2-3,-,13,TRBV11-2,CASTDLTSDTQYF
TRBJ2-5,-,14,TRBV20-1,CSAPRGGGQETQYF
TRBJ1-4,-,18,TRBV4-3,CASSQDFDSYTTNEKLFF